A single sample gave rise to the 17 T cell receptor beta chains below, sequenced in a study of OX40 agonist ivuxolimab in advanced cancers. TCRdb's copy holds only in-frame clones and misses some; the assay was immunoSEQ multiplex PCR. The sample records tens of thousands of clones, around 90% being singletons. Sequencing used CD4+ or CD8+ T cells sorted from blood, obtained in a trial of the OX40 agonist ivuxolimab. These receptors were collected from an adult with an advanced solid tumor such as melanoma, head and neck, liver or kidney cancer.

This clone has a single count. This rearrangement joins TRBV5-1 to TRBJ2-2, with a possible D match to TRBD2 (6 bases). The V gene lost 1 base and the J gene lost 2 bases, with 12 bases spanning the gap. Germline CDR1 is SGHRS and CDR2 is YFSETQ. The CDR3 runs to 16 residues. The CDR3 nucleotides are TGCGCCAGCAGCTTGTGGGGTAGCGGAAACACCGGGGAGCTGTTTTTT. Its protein is CASSLWGSGNTGELFF.

The V and J genes are TRBV15 and TRBJ2-1, with TRBD2 matching over 12 bases. Trimming removed 8 bases from V and 8 bases from J; junction bases left unmatched: 10. Per germline, CDR1 LNHNV and CDR2 YYDKDF (reference sequence). The CDR3 runs 15 residues. This CDR3 reads CATGPLAGGPHEQFF. Written as DNA, the CDR3 is TGTGCCACCGGCCCTCTAGCGGGAGGGCCCCATGAGCAGTTCTTC.

The gene calls are TRBV9 and TRBJ2-3; D is undetermined. There are 14 residues in the CDR3. Germline CDR1 reads SGDLS; CDR2 reads YYNGEE. V shed 3 bases and J shed 2 bases, with 10 bases lying between them. For the CDR3, the DNA is TGTGCCAGCAGCGCACAGCCACACACAGATACGCAGTATTTT. Translating it yields CASSAQPHTDTQYF.

Written as DNA, the CDR3 is TGTGCCAGCTCACCACCGTTAGCGGGAAATACGCAGTATTTT. Amino acid sequence: CASSPPLAGNTQYF. This chain connects TRBV18 to TRBJ2-3, with TRBD2 matching 8 bases. V shed 0 bases and J 7 bases; nucleotides not matched to a gene: 3. The CDR3 covers 14 residues. Germline V gene lookup returns CDR1 KGHSH and CDR2 LQKENI.

V is TRBV2 and J is TRBJ2-7; 8 nucleotides agree with TRBD1. V dropped 6 bases and J dropped 4; count of bases not matched to a gene: 11. CDR1 and CDR2 from the germline V gene are SNHLY and FYNNEI. The CDR3 totals 15 residues. The CDR3 loop is CASRFSDRGVYEQYF. In DNA, the CDR3 is TGTGCCAGCAGGTTTTCCGACAGGGGAGTTTACGAGCAGTACTTC.

The chain recombines TRBV6-5 with TRBJ2-3; D is perhaps TRBD1 (6 bases). Trimming removed 8 bases from V and 4 bases from J, with 13 bases in between. The length of the CDR3 is 13 residues. The germline V gene encodes CDR1 MNHEY and CDR2 SVGAGI. In DNA form, the CDR3 reads TGTGCCAGCCGTCCTGCAGGGGCAGATACGCAGTATTTT. It codes for CASRPAGADTQYF.

The chain joins TRBV4-2 to TRBJ1-3; D uncertain. The CDR3 spans 15 residues. Trimming removed 0 bases at V and 2 bases at J, with 8 bases between. The germline V gene has CDR1 LGHNA and CDR2 YNFKEQ. The CDR3 protein is CASSQERLTGNTIYF. For the CDR3, the DNA is TGTGCCAGCAGCCAAGAGCGGCTGACTGGAAACACCATATATTTT.

The chain joins TRBV9 to TRBJ2-1; 13 bases line up with TRBD2. The germline CDR1 and CDR2 sequences are SGDLS and YYNGEE. V lost 4 bases to trimming and J lost 9 bases; unmatched junction nucleotides: 7. CDR3 size: 15 residues. The CDR3 protein is CASSPGTSGEGEQFF. CDR3 sequence (DNA): TGTGCCAGCAGCCCAGGGACTAGCGGGGAGGGTGAGCAGTTCTTC.

J is TRBJ2-2 and V is TRBV2; D ambiguous. The CDR3 runs 14 residues. V lost 6 bases to trimming and J lost 3 bases, with 11 bases between them. CDR1 is SNHLY and CDR2 is FYNNEI in the germline V gene. CDR3 sequence: CASRGTWDTGELFF. The CDR3 region has the DNA TGTGCCAGCAGGGGAACGTGGGACACCGGGGAGCTGTTTTTT.

The V gene is TRBV5-1, the J gene TRBJ1-6; D may be TRBD1 (5 bases). This CDR3 is 15 amino acids long. Trimming left V 0 bases short and J 10 bases short, with 14 bases between. Per the germline V gene, CDR1 is SGHRS and CDR2 is YFSETQ. Written as DNA, the CDR3 is TGCGCCAGCAGCTTGGCCTGGGACCTGGACTCACCCCTCCACTTT. Amino acids: CASSLAWDLDSPLHF.

V is TRBV2 and J is TRBJ2-1; TRBD2 might be the D (5 bases). V was clipped by 2 bases and J by 0 bases, with 20 bases between them. The CDR3 is 19 residues long. Germline-derived CDR1 and CDR2 are SNHLY and FYNNEI. The chain's CDR3 is CASSEIPLGAGRSYNEQFF. CDR3 bases: TGTGCCAGCAGTGAAATCCCCCTGGGTGCGGGCCGCTCCTACAATGAGCAGTTCTTC.

V and J are TRBV15 and TRBJ2-3, with D unclear. The germline CDR1 and CDR2 sequences are LNHNV and YYDKDF (reference sequence). The V and J ends lost 1 base and 3 bases respectively, with 5 bases between them. The CDR3 spans 13 residues. CDR3 DNA: TGTGCCACCAGCAGAGGGGAAACAGATACGCAGTATTTT. Translation gives CATSRGETDTQYF.

The chain recombines TRBV6-1 with TRBJ2-7, with D tentatively TRBD1 or TRBD2 (5 bases each). Germline values: CDR1 MNHNS, CDR2 SASEGT. The CDR3 contains 15 residues. V was cut by 5 bases and J by 4 bases, with 18 bases left in between. This CDR3 is CASSPHRGPSYEQYF. For the CDR3, the DNA is TGTGCCAGCAGTCCCCACCGGGGCCCCTCTTACGAGCAGTACTTC.

V is TRBV5-1 and J is TRBJ1-2; D is perhaps TRBD1 (6 bases). The V end lost 3 bases, the J end lost 6 bases, and 12 bases lay between the germline ends. This CDR3 spans 13 amino acids. Germline V lookup: CDR1 SGHRS, CDR2 YFSETQ. The CDR3 DNA is TGCGCCAGCAGCTGGCCAGGGGCGGATGGCTACACCTTC. Protein product: CASSWPGADGYTF.

V usage is TRBV6-1 and J usage is TRBJ1-5; the D gene is possibly TRBD1 (5 bases). Germline assignment: CDR1 MNHNS and CDR2 SASEGT. The length of the CDR3 is 15 residues. Trimming took off 6 bases at V and 1 base at J, with 13 bases between the two ends. The CDR3 reads CASSPQVMSNQPQHF. The CDR3, as DNA: TGTGCCAGCAGCCCACAGGTGATGAGCAATCAGCCCCAGCATTTT.

The chain links TRBV27 to TRBJ1-1, with D maybe TRBD1 (5 bases). The CDR3 length is 14 residues. V lost 2 bases to trimming and J lost 4 bases, with 11 bases between them. CDR1 and CDR2 (germline): MNHEY, SMNVEV (reference sequence). CDR3: CASSLRGGVTEAFF. The DNA for the CDR3 is TGTGCCAGCAGTTTAAGGGGAGGGGTCACTGAAGCTTTCTTT.

The V and J genes are TRBV10-3 and TRBJ2-3; tentative D call: TRBD2 (5 bases). This CDR3 spans 14 amino acids. Germline values: CDR1 ENHRY, CDR2 SYGVKD. Trimming cost V 8 bases and J 1 base, with 13 bases left between them. CDR3 bases: TGTGCCATCGGGAGCACCCGGGGCACAGATACGCAGTATTTT. Translated, it gives CAIGSTRGTDTQYF.